The 5 T cell receptor beta chains below were found in one sample sequenced in a study of blood T cell repertoires in COVID-19. Some clones are missing from TCRdb's copy, which holds only in-frame ones; the method was immunoSEQ multiplex PCR. The sample records some 120,000 clones, 86% being singletons. Material: peripheral blood. These receptor sequences come from a man in his forties with acute or convalescent COVID-19.

The CDR3: CASKTSRDNEQFF. The CDR3 coding sequence is TGTGCCAGCAAGACTAGTCGCGACAATGAGCAGTTCTTC. The V and J genes are TRBV7-9 and TRBJ2-1, with D perhaps matching TRBD2 (6 bases). This CDR3 has 13 amino acids. V was shortened by 7 bases and J by 5 bases, with 12 bases between the two germline ends. Germline CDR1 SEHNR, CDR2 FQNEAQ (reference sequence).

This clone was seen just once. This chain joins TRBV4-3 and TRBJ2-2, with no clear D. V was trimmed by 0 bases and J by 1 base, leaving 6 bases between them. This CDR3 region has 15 residues. Germline V CDR1 and CDR2: LGHNA, YSLEER. CDR3 amino acids: CASSQDLWNTGELFF. As DNA, the CDR3 is TGCGCCAGCAGCCAAGATCTGTGGAACACCGGGGAGCTGTTTTTT.

This chain's CDR3 is CASTRLAGAADTQYF. The DNA of the CDR3 is TGTGCCAGCACGCGACTAGCGGGGGCCGCAGATACGCAGTATTTT. This sequence joins TRBV9 and TRBJ2-3; 12 positions match TRBD2. The CDR3 has 15 amino acids. V lost 6 bases to trimming and J lost 4 bases; unmatched junction nucleotides: 6. Looked up from germline, CDR1 is SGDLS and CDR2 is YYNGEE.

The V gene is TRBV30, the J gene TRBJ2-1, with 7 bases matching TRBD1. Germline trimming cut 3 bases from V and 4 bases from J; bases unmatched to any gene: 9. This CDR3 comprises 15 residues. CDR1 and CDR2 (germline): GTSNPN, SVGIG (reference sequence). This CDR3 is CAWSLGTEPYNEQFF. The CDR3 coding sequence is TGTGCCTGGAGCCTGGGGACAGAACCTTACAATGAGCAGTTCTTC.

This chain joins TRBV19 and TRBJ1-2; D call uncertain. CDR1 and CDR2 (germline): LNHDA, SQIVND (reference sequence). The CDR3 covers 15 residues. Trimming shortened V by 5 bases and J by 0 bases, and 13 bases separated the two germline ends. This chain's CDR3 is CASSFLSSANYGYTF. CDR3 bases: TGTGCCAGTAGTTTCCTCTCCTCAGCTAACTATGGCTACACCTTC.